The text below deals with one TCR beta chain. Its specificity is unknown. The entirety of the isolated RNA underwent reverse transcription, so expressed TCRB transcripts were sequenced. Sequencing was performed with immunoSEQ multiplex PCR; in TCRdb, only in-frame clones are kept and a portion is missing. This sample has approximately 160,000 clones, with about 9.3% found just once. This sample was included in a study of beta chain features in type 1 diabetes. Study outcomes and limitations: Across all four CD4+ subsets, people with type 1 diabetes showed modestly shorter TCRB CDR3s.

One heparinised draw of blood, averaging about 110 mL, came from each donor. Sort purity for all populations was recorded as exceeding 98%. The CDR3 consists of 14 residues. Germline V gene lookup returns CDR1 SGHNT and CDR2 YYREEE (reference sequence). V lost 2 bases to trimming and J lost 8 bases; unmatched junction nucleotides: 7. Sequencing was done on a sample of central memory CD4+ T cells from blood. This TCR was recovered from a man aged 25-45 years with type 1 diabetes. The V and J genes are TRBV5-4 and TRBJ2-5, with 9 nucleotides matching TRBD2. The CDR3 bases are TGTGCCAGCAGCTTCTGGAGCGGGGGGCTAACCCAGTACTTC. It translates to CASSFWSGGLTQYF.